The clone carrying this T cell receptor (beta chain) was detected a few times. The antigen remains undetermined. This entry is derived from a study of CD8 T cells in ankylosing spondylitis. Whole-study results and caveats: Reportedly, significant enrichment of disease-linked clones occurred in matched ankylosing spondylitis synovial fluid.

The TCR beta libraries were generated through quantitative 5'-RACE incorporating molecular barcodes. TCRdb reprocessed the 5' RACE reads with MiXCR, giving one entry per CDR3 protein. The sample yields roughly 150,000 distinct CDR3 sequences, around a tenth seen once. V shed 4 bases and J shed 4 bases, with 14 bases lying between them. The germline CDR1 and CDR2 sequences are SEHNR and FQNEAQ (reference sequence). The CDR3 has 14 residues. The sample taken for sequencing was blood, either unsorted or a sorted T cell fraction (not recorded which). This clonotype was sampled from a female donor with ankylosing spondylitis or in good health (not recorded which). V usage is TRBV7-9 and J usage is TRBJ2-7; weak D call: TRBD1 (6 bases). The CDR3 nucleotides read TGTGCCAGCAGCTCCGTGACAGGATTATACGAGCAGTACTTC. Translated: CASSSVTGLYEQYF.